This TCR beta chain was obtained from a study of cytomegalovirus exposure and HLA in healthy donors. From germline, CDR1 is MDHEN and CDR2 SYDVKM. There are 14 residues in the CDR3. V dropped 1 base and J dropped 5; count of bases not matched to a gene: 5. This clone was seen once. Its antigen is not identified. Study outcomes and limitations: When analyzed later, a missense DCLRE1C variant was found to be linked to TCR beta V- and J-gene trimming.

It was healthy bone marrow donors who served as donors. Researchers ran the PCR with 60 Vbeta and 13 Jbeta primers. Some clones are missing from TCRdb's copy, which holds only in-frame ones; the method was immunoSEQ multiplex PCR. The sample shows 150,000 to 200,000 clones, roughly four fifths of them seen only once. The TCR sequence derives from a woman between 18 and 30 years old in good health and CMV-seronegative. The sample was PBMCs. This chain uses TRBV28 with TRBJ2-7; 7 nucleotides line up with TRBD1. The CDR3 is CASSLLGTDNEQYF. The CDR3 DNA reads as TGTGCCAGCAGTTTATTAGGGACAGACAACGAGCAGTACTTC.